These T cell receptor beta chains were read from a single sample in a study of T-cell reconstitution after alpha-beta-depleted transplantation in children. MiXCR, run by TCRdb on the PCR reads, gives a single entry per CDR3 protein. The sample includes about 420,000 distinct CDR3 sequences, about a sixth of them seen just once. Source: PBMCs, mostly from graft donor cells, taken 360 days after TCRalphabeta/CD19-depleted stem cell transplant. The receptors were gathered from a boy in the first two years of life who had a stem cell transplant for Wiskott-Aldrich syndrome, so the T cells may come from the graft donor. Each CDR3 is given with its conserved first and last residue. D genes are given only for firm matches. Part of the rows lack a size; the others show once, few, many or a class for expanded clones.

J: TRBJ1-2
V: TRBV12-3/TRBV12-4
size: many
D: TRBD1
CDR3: CASSFGQVYGYTF
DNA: TGTGCCAGCAGTTTTGGACAGGTCTATGGCTACACCTTC

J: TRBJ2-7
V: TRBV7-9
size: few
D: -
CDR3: CASSSDRSSYEQYF
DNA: TGTGCCAGCAGCTCTGACAGAAGCTCCTACGAGCAGTACTTC

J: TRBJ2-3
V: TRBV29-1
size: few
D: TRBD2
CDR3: CSAGTSGVTQYF
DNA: TGCAGCGCCGGGACTAGCGGGGTTACGCAGTATTTT

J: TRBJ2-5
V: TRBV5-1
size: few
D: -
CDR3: CASSLWVNQETQYF
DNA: TGCGCCAGCAGCTTGTGGGTTAACCAAGAGACCCAGTACTTC

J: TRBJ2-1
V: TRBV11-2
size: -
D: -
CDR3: CASSLSARRDYNEQFF
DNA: TGTGCCAGCAGCTTATCAGCAAGGCGGGACTACAATGAGCAGTTCTTC

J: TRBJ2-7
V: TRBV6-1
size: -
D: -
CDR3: CASRPPGGRFYEQYF
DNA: TGTGCCAGCAGGCCTCCCGGGGGCCGTTTCTACGAGCAGTACTTC

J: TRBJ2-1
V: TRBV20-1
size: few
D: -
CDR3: CSASERYNEQFF
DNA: TGCAGTGCTAGTGAGAGGTACAATGAGCAGTTCTTC

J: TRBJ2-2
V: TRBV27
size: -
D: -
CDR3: CASSFSSGTPRTGELFF
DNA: TGTGCCAGCAGTTTTTCTTCCGGGACTCCCCGTACCGGGGAGCTGTTTTTT

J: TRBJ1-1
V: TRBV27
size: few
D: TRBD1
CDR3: CASISRQGYTEAFF
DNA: TGTGCCAGCATAAGCCGACAGGGCTACACTGAAGCTTTCTTT

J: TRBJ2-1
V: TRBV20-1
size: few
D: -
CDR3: CSARRGYEQFF
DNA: TGCAGTGCTAGACGGGGGTATGAGCAGTTCTTC

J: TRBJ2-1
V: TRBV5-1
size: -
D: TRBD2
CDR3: CATVIAGSSYNEQFF
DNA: TGCGCCACCGTTATAGCGGGGAGCTCCTACAATGAGCAGTTCTTC

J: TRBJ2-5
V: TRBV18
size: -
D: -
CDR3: CASSQGTAGETQYF
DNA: TGTGCCAGCTCCCAAGGGACAGCGGGCGAGACCCAGTACTTC

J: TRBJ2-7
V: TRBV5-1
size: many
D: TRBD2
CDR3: CASSPGTSKTYEQYF
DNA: TGCGCCAGCAGCCCCGGGACTAGCAAGACCTACGAGCAGTACTTC

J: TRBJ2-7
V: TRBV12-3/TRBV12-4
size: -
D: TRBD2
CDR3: CASSSRLAGGEYEQYF
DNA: TGTGCCAGCAGTTCCAGACTAGCGGGGGGCGAATACGAGCAGTACTTC

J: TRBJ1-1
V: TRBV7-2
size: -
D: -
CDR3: CASIISRGLAFF
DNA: TGTGCCAGCATCATTAGTAGGGGGTTGGCTTTCTTT

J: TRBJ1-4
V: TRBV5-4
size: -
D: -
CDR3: CASSLDGGGEKLFF
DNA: TGTGCCAGCAGCTTGGATGGAGGCGGTGAAAAACTGTTTTTT

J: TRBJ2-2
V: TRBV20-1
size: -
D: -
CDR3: CSAREARSHTGELFF
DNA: TGCAGTGCTAGAGAGGCTAGGTCACACACCGGGGAGCTGTTTTTT

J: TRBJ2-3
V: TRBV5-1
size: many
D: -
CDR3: CASRISTDTQYF
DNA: TGCGCCAGCAGGATTAGCACAGATACGCAGTATTTT

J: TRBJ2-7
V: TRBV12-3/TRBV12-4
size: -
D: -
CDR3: CASSLTSRSYEQYF
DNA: TGTGCCAGCAGTTTAACTAGCCGGTCCTACGAGCAGTACTTC

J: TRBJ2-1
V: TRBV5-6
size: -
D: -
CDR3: CASSWTGGNEQFF
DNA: TGTGCCAGCAGCTGGACTGGGGGGAATGAGCAGTTCTTC

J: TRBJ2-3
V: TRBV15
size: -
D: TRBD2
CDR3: CATAEGTRGTDTQYF
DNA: TGTGCCACCGCAGAAGGGACTAGAGGCACAGATACGCAGTATTTT

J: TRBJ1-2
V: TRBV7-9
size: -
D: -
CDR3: CASSHFKGYGYTF
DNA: TGTGCCAGCAGCCATTTTAAGGGCTATGGCTACACCTTC

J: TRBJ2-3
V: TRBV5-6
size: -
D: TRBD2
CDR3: CASSNLAGPSTDTQYF
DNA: TGTGCCAGCAGCAACTTAGCGGGGCCTAGCACAGATACGCAGTATTTT

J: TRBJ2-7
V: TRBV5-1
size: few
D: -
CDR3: CASSLGPEGTDEQYF
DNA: TGCGCCAGCAGCTTGGGGCCAGAGGGAACGGACGAGCAGTACTTC

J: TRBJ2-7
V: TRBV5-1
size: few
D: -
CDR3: CASSLDGPPSSYEQYF
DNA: TGCGCCAGCAGCTTGGACGGGCCTCCGAGCTCCTACGAGCAGTACTTC

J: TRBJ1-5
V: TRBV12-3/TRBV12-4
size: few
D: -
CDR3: CASSFQVNQPQHF
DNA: TGTGCCAGCAGTTTCCAGGTCAATCAGCCCCAGCATTTT

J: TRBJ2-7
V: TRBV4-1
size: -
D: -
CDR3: CASSPLTASYEQYF
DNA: TGCGCCAGCAGCCCCCTAACAGCTTCCTACGAGCAGTACTTC

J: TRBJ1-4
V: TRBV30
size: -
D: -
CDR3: CAWSHPKGRSGNEKLFF
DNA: TGTGCCTGGAGTCATCCCAAGGGGCGGTCAGGAAATGAAAAACTGTTTTTT

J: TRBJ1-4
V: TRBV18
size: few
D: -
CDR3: CASSPRAPNEKLFF
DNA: TGTGCCAGCTCCCCCCGGGCCCCTAATGAAAAACTGTTTTTT

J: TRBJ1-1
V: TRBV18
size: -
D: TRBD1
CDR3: CASSLSRQGPNTEAFF
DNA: TGTGCCAGCTCACTCTCTCGACAGGGGCCTAACACTGAAGCTTTCTTT

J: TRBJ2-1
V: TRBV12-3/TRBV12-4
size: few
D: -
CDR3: CASSPNVNEQFF
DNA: TGTGCCAGCAGTCCCAATGTCAATGAGCAGTTCTTC

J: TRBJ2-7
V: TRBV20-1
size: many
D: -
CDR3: CSARLAAYEQYF
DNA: TGCAGTGCTAGGCTAGCAGCCTACGAGCAGTACTTC

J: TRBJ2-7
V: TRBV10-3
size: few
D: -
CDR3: CAISEVAETYEQYF
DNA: TGTGCCATCAGTGAAGTGGCGGAGACCTACGAGCAGTACTTC

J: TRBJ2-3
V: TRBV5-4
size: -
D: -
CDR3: CASSFPRTVGTDTQYF
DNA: TGTGCCAGCAGCTTCCCAAGGACAGTGGGCACAGATACGCAGTATTTT

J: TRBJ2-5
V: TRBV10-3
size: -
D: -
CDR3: CAIKATGRETQYF
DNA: TGTGCCATCAAGGCCACAGGGAGAGAGACCCAGTACTTC

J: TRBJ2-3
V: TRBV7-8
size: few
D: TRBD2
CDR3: CASSFGGLADTDTQYF
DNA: TGTGCCAGCAGCTTTGGGGGACTAGCGGATACAGATACGCAGTATTTT

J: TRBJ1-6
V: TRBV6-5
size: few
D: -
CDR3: CASSYSRSWFTVSPLHF
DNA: TGTGCCAGCAGTTACTCGAGGTCATGGTTTACAGTCTCACCCCTCCACTTT

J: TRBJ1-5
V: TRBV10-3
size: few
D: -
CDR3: CAIGDGYQPQHF
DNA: TGTGCCATCGGGGACGGGTATCAGCCCCAGCATTTT

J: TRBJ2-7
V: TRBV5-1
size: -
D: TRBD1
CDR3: CASSLTSGTGPYEQYF
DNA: TGCGCCAGCAGCTTGACGTCCGGGACAGGACCTTACGAGCAGTACTTC

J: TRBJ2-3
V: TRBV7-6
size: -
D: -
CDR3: CASSLVLGSGLDTQYF
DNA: TGTGCCAGCAGCTTAGTCTTGGGAAGCGGATTAGATACGCAGTATTTT

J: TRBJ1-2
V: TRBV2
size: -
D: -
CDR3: CASTVKGTTSRGYTF
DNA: TGTGCCAGCACCGTAAAGGGGACAACGTCTAGGGGCTACACCTTC

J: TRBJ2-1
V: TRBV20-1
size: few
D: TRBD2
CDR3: CSAEAGTSGNLNEQFF
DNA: TGCAGTGCTGAAGCCGGGACTAGCGGGAATTTAAATGAGCAGTTCTTC

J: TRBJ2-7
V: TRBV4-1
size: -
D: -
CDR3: CASSPRITGKGTYEQYF
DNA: TGCGCCAGCAGCCCGCGCATTACAGGGAAAGGGACCTACGAGCAGTACTTC

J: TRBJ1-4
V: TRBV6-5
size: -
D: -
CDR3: CASSYQGGAAIEKLFF
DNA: TGTGCCAGCAGTTATCAAGGCGGGGCGGCGATTGAAAAACTGTTTTTT

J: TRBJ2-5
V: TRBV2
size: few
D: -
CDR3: CASKAGETQYF
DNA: TGTGCCAGCAAGGCAGGGGAGACCCAGTACTTC

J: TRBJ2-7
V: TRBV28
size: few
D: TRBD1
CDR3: CASRTGIYEQYF
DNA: TGTGCCAGCAGGACAGGGATCTACGAGCAGTACTTC

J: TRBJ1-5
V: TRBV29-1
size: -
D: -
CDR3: CSVSERSNQPQHF
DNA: TGCAGCGTTAGTGAGCGGAGCAATCAGCCCCAGCATTTT

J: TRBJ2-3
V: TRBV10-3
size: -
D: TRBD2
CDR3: CAISGSSGRTDTQYF
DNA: TGTGCCATCAGTGGGTCTAGCGGGAGAACAGATACGCAGTATTTT

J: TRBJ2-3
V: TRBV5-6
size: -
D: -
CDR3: CASSHLSGPTTDTQYF
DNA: TGTGCCAGCAGCCACTTGAGTGGCCCCACCACAGATACGCAGTATTTT

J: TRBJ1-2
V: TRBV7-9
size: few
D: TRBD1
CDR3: CASSLGLTGANYGYTF
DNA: TGTGCCAGCAGCTTAGGATTGACAGGGGCGAACTATGGCTACACCTTC

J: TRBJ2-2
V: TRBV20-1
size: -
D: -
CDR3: CSALRAHGELFF
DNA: TGCAGTGCACTCAGGGCTCACGGGGAGCTGTTTTTT

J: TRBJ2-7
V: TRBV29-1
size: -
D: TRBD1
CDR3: CSVRQGGSYEQYF
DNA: TGCAGCGTTCGACAGGGGGGATCCTACGAGCAGTACTTC

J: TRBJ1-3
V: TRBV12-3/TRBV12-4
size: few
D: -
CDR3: CASSSTWILYF
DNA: TGTGCCAGCAGTTCGACCTGGATCTTATATTTT

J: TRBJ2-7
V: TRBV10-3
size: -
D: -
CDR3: CAISEVRLSYEQYF
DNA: TGTGCCATCAGTGAGGTACGTCTCTCCTACGAGCAGTACTTC

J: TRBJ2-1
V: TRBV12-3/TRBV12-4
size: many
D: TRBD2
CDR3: CASSFLAGDQFF
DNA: TGTGCCAGCAGTTTCCTAGCGGGAGACCAGTTCTTC